This T cell receptor beta chain is from a study of shared clonotypes between healthy human individuals. This clone was detected once. Trimming shortened V by 0 bases and J by 6 bases, and 16 bases separated the two germline ends. This CDR3 comprises 16 residues. Germline V gives CDR1 SGDLS, CDR2 YYNGEE. TCRdb keeps only in-frame clones here, not all; method: immunoSEQ multiplex PCR. The profile shows about 820,000 clones, 80% to 95% of them singletons. CD45RO-negative, CCR7-selected cells formed the naive CD8 fraction, which excluded terminally differentiated effector memory CD45RA+ cells. Input material: naive CD8+ T cells sorted from blood. The chain links TRBV9 to TRBJ2-1; possible D gene TRBD1, 6 bases. This receptor was identified in a young man in good health. For the CDR3, the DNA is TGTGCCAGCAGCGTAGCAAGGGACACCTACTTCAATGAGCAGTTCTTC. This codes for CASSVARDTYFNEQFF.